These T cell receptor beta chains were read from a single sample in a study of control samples from healthy donors and cancer patients. Sequencing used immunoSEQ multiplex PCR; TCRdb keeps in-frame clones, though not all of them. The sample lists approximately 110,000 clones, over 75% occurring once. Sequencing was carried out using blood. All receptors derive from a human donor in good health. The donor label of this sample is uncertain. Each CDR3 is given with its conserved first and last residue. A D gene is named only where the DNA matches it firmly. Only part of the rows carry a size: once, few, many, or a class if the clone is expanded.

j_gene: TRBJ2-2
v_gene: TRBV7-3
d_gene: -
abundance: -
CDR3nt: TGTGCCAGCAGCCGTACCCCAGCGGCGACCACCGGGGAGCTGTTTTTT
CDR3aa: CASSRTPAATTGELFF

j_gene: TRBJ1-6
v_gene: TRBV27
d_gene: -
abundance: -
CDR3nt: TGTGCCAGCAGTCTTCATATGCCGACACCCGGTAGCTCCTATAATTCACCCCTCCACTTT
CDR3aa: CASSLHMPTPGSSYNSPLHF

j_gene: TRBJ1-4
v_gene: TRBV6-6
d_gene: TRBD1
abundance: few
CDR3nt: TGTGCCAGCAGTTACGGGACAGGGGTGGAAAAACTGTTTTTT
CDR3aa: CASSYGTGVEKLFF

j_gene: TRBJ1-1
v_gene: TRBV2
d_gene: -
abundance: -
CDR3nt: TGTGCCAGCAGCGCAGGCGATACGGGGACTGAAGCTTTCTTT
CDR3aa: CASSAGDTGTEAFF

j_gene: TRBJ2-7
v_gene: TRBV5-1
d_gene: -
abundance: -
CDR3nt: TGCGCCAGCAGCCAGGCGGGGACTCCTGCCTACGAGCAGTACTTC
CDR3aa: CASSQAGTPAYEQYF

j_gene: TRBJ1-2
v_gene: TRBV4-1
d_gene: -
abundance: once
CDR3nt: TGCGCCAGCAGCCAGGGCCTCTATGGCTACACCTTC
CDR3aa: CASSQGLYGYTF

j_gene: TRBJ2-2
v_gene: TRBV7-8
d_gene: -
abundance: -
CDR3nt: TGTGCCAGCAGCTCTTTTCCCCTAATAAGTGCGAACACCGGGGAGCTGTTTTTT
CDR3aa: CASSSFPLISANTGELFF

j_gene: TRBJ2-1
v_gene: TRBV7-9
d_gene: -
abundance: few
CDR3nt: TGTGCCAGCAGCTTGCTATCATTCAATGAGCAGTTCTTC
CDR3aa: CASSLLSFNEQFF

j_gene: TRBJ1-3
v_gene: TRBV7-9
d_gene: TRBD1
abundance: -
CDR3nt: TGTGCCAGCAGCTCTGACAGGGGCTCTGGAAACACCATATATTTT
CDR3aa: CASSSDRGSGNTIYF

j_gene: TRBJ2-3
v_gene: TRBV5-1
d_gene: TRBD1
abundance: -
CDR3nt: TGCGCCAGCAGCTTGGCGCGGGACAGGGGAACAGATACGCAGTATTTT
CDR3aa: CASSLARDRGTDTQYF

j_gene: TRBJ2-7
v_gene: TRBV10-3
d_gene: -
abundance: -
CDR3nt: TGTGCCATCAGCCCTCGGACAGTTAATTCCTACGAGCAGTACTTC
CDR3aa: CAISPRTVNSYEQYF

j_gene: TRBJ1-3
v_gene: TRBV30
d_gene: -
abundance: -
CDR3nt: TGTGCCTGGAGTTTAGGTGGTGGAAACACCATATATTTT
CDR3aa: CAWSLGGGNTIYF

j_gene: TRBJ1-1
v_gene: TRBV6-5
d_gene: TRBD1
abundance: -
CDR3nt: TGTGCCAGCAGTTATACAGGGGGCGAAGCTTTCTTT
CDR3aa: CASSYTGGEAFF

j_gene: TRBJ1-1
v_gene: TRBV6-1
d_gene: -
abundance: once
CDR3nt: TGTGCCAGCAGTGAAACCCAGAACACTGAAGCTTTCTTT
CDR3aa: CASSETQNTEAFF

j_gene: TRBJ2-3
v_gene: TRBV6-5
d_gene: -
abundance: -
CDR3nt: TGTGCCAGCAGGGACGAAAGGACAGATACGCAGTATTTT
CDR3aa: CASRDERTDTQYF

j_gene: TRBJ2-4
v_gene: TRBV7-2
d_gene: TRBD1
abundance: -
CDR3nt: TGTGCCAGCAGCAGGTTACAGGGGGCTGGGGACATTCAGTACTTC
CDR3aa: CASSRLQGAGDIQYF

j_gene: TRBJ2-2
v_gene: TRBV5-1
d_gene: -
abundance: -
CDR3nt: TGCGCCAGCAGCTTGGACGGGGAGCTGTTTTTT
CDR3aa: CASSLDGELFF